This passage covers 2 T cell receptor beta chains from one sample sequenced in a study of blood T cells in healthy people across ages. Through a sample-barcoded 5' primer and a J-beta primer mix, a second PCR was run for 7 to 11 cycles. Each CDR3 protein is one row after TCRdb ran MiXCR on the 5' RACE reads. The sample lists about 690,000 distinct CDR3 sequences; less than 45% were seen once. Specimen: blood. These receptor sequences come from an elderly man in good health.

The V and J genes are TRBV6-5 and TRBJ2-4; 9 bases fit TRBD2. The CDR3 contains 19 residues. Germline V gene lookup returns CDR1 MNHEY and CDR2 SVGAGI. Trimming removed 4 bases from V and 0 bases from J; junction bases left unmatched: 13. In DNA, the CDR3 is TGTGCCAGCAGTTCCCAAAGCGGGAGGATCCGTTCAGCCAAAAACATTCAGTACTTC. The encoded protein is CASSSQSGRIRSAKNIQYF.

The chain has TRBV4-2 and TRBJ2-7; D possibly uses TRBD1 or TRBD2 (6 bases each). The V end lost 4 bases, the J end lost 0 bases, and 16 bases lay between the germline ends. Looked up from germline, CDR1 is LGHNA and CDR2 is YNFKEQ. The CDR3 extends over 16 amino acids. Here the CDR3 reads CASSPGDGQSSYEQYF. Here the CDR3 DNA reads TGTGCCAGCAGCCCGGGGGATGGACAGAGCTCCTACGAGCAGTACTTC.